What follows describes a single T cell receptor (beta chain). Its antigen is currently unknown. This entry comes from a study of beta chain features in type 1 diabetes. Points from the study as a whole: Shorter TCRB CDR3s, moderately but significantly so, were found in Type 1 diabetes patients in all four CD4+ subsets.

In germline, CDR1 is MNHNY, CDR2 SVGAGI (reference sequence). The V and J ends lost 6 bases and 4 bases respectively, with 13 bases between them. This CDR3 has 14 amino acids. The sequenced template was cDNA made from the entire isolated RNA. The assay was immunoSEQ multiplex PCR, and TCRdb's table has in-frame clones only and misses some. The sample yields 240,000 or so clones, 25% to 30% seen once. CD45RO/CCR7/CD25/CD127/CD95/CD27 separated CD4+ naive, central memory, regulatory and stem cell-like memory cells by sorting. This TCR derives from a man aged 25-45 years in good health. V is TRBV6-6 and J is TRBJ2-1; D unclear. What was sequenced was central memory CD4+ T cells from blood. The CDR3 nucleotides read TGTGCCAGCAGCCGGACGGAGACTTACAATGAGCAGTTCTTC. Translating it yields CASSRTETYNEQFF.